The 4 T cell receptor beta chains listed next were all sequenced from one sample in a study of cytotoxic CD8 clonotypes in ibrutinib-treated CLL (dated by TCRdb to about 2021). Library preparation employed the immunoSEQ multiplex PCR assay. TCRdb holds this immuneACCESS table with in-frame rearrangements only. Some clones are missing; in checked studies, unresolved V genes explain under half, and the rest has no known cause. This sample comprises some 70,000 clones, approximately 71% of them detected only once. The top ten clonotypes cover roughly 6% of the sample. The time point label, read with the paper, signifies: 12 months on ibrutinib. The sequenced sample was PBMCs, obtained after 12 months of ibrutinib treatment. The receptors here all came from a human donor with chronic lymphocytic leukemia.

The chain is built from TRBV7-9 and TRBJ2-7, with TRBD2 identical over 8 bases. The CDR3 runs 15 residues. J lost 1 base, V lost 1 base, and 3 bases had no gene match. Germline V gene lookup returns CDR1 SEHNR and CDR2 FQNEAQ (reference sequence). The CDR3 DNA follows: TGTGCCAGCAGCTTAGTGCAGCGGGGGTCCTACGAGCAGTACTTC. It codes for CASSLVQRGSYEQYF.

V usage is TRBV7-2 and J usage is TRBJ1-5; the D is unclear. This CDR3 spans 15 amino acids. V lost 1 base and J 9 bases, leaving 16 bases between the germline ends. CDR1 SGHTA and CDR2 FQGNSA come from the germline V gene. The CDR3 DNA reads as TGTGCCAGCAGCTTAGGGGGTGACCTAATCATGCCCCAGCATTTT. Translated: CASSLGGDLIMPQHF.

The rearrangement links TRBV6-6 to TRBJ1-5; weak D call: TRBD1 (6 bases). V lost 6 bases and J lost 6, with 12 bases in between. Germline V gene lookup returns CDR1 MNHNY and CDR2 SVGAGI (reference sequence). This CDR3 comprises 13 residues. CDR3 sequence (DNA): TGTGCCAGCAGCTCTGGGGGGGCTCAGCCCCAGCATTTT. Its translation is CASSSGGAQPQHF.

This clone was seen a handful of times. The chain employs TRBV7-2 and TRBJ1-6; TRBD1 agrees at 7 bases. The CDR3 has 15 residues. V trimming: 0 bases; J trimming: 8 bases; junction bases outside the gene matches: 4. Germline CDR1 is SGHTA and CDR2 is FQGNSA. The CDR3: CASSLADRDDSPLHF. The CDR3 DNA reads TGTGCCAGCAGCTTAGCTGACAGGGACGATTCACCCCTCCACTTT.